This TCR beta chain is from a study of blood T cells in healthy people across ages. On the study more broadly: Template-switching capture recovered about one barcoded beta molecule per two T cells.

The V end lost 8 bases, the J end lost 3 bases, and 10 bases lay between the germline ends. Germline CDR1 SGHTA, CDR2 FQGNSA. This CDR3 is 12 amino acids long. This clonotype was seen a handful of times. Its antigen is undetermined. The study's findings and limits: Age showed a roughly linear inverse relationship with TCR beta diversity per million T cells.

Combining a sample-barcoded 5' primer with a J-beta primer mix, a second PCR ran for roughly 6 to 11 cycles. Every sample gave at least 2.5 million paired-end reads containing CDR3. TCRdb itself ran the 5' RACE reads through MiXCR, one entry per CDR3 protein. The sample has about 1.8 million distinct CDR3 sequences; less than 50% are singletons. The material sequenced was blood. The receptor was isolated from a woman between 35 and 50 years old in good health. V and J are TRBV7-2 and TRBJ1-2, with unresolved D. CDR3 protein: CASLEVHYGYTF. The CDR3 coding sequence is TGTGCCAGCCTTGAGGTCCACTATGGCTACACCTTC.